The clone carrying this T cell receptor (beta chain) has a count of ten or more. The target antigen is unknown. Each CDR3 protein gets one entry after TCRdb re-called the RACE reads with MiXCR. The sample has about 100,000 distinct CDR3 sequences, 11% seen once; the top ten hold roughly 3.1%. This sample was included in a study of human T cells and chemical hapten exposure. Study-level background: Patients, chiefly female, had alopecia areata, totalis or universalis. General study points: It should be noted that donors had alopecia, so their immune response may differ from healthy people's.

The time point denotes: patch test 2, 6 weeks after DPC sensitization. Specified treatment: therapeutic diphenylcyclopropenone sensitization with weekly scalp DPC. Sample donors consisted of patients with alopecia, aged 18 to 70 years, who were suitable for DPC. Whole blood that had not been fractionated was the source of extracted total RNA. This CDR3 is built from 15 residues. Trimming removed 6 bases from V and 4 bases from J, with 16 bases in between. CDR1 is MNHEY, CDR2 SVGAGI, per germline. This sequence was found in a middle-aged woman with alopecia areata. Some clones in this sample may be carry-over from other donors' samples. V is TRBV6-5 and J is TRBJ2-1; D may be TRBD2 (5 bases). The sample consisted of whole blood, taken in connection with sensitization to the hapten diphenylcyclopropenone (DPC). CDR3 amino acids: CASSLTRMGYNEQFF. Here the CDR3 DNA reads TGTGCCAGCAGCTTAACTAGAATGGGATACAATGAGCAGTTCTTC.